This T cell receptor beta chain was observed in a study of shared clonotypes between healthy human individuals. Study-level background: Donors, aged 18 to 49, were a couple of women and three men. The study used three CD4 naive, three CD4 memory, two CD8 naive and one CD8 memory plate per donor. Findings of the study overall: Around 5.4% of naive CD4 clonotypes were common to a handful of donors.

A note on this clone: Its target is unknown.

Trimming removed 0 bases from V and 4 bases from J, with 9 bases in between. The CDR3 is made up of 15 amino acids. Germline CDR1 MNHEY, CDR2 SVGAGI. The authors' processing: With immunoSEQ giving junction-only sequences and no quality scores, filtering differed. Using immunoSEQ multiplex PCR, the repertoire was profiled, and TCRdb retains in-frame clones only, with some absent. That table gives V, J and clone size, and the DNA gave D and trimming. The table lists about 800,000 clones, roughly 96% of them singletons, with around 0.21% in the top ten. Terminally differentiated effector memory CD45RA+ cells were excluded from the naive CD8 cells, which were CD45RO-negative and positively selected for CCR7.

The chain is built from TRBV6-5 and TRBJ2-2; D not certain. The sequencing sample was made of naive CD8+ T cells sorted from blood. The sequence was obtained from a man aged 30 to 39 in good health. The CDR3 sequence: CASSYSTGSTGELFF. In DNA form, the CDR3 reads TGTGCCAGCAGTTACTCGACCGGTAGCACCGGGGAGCTGTTTTTT.